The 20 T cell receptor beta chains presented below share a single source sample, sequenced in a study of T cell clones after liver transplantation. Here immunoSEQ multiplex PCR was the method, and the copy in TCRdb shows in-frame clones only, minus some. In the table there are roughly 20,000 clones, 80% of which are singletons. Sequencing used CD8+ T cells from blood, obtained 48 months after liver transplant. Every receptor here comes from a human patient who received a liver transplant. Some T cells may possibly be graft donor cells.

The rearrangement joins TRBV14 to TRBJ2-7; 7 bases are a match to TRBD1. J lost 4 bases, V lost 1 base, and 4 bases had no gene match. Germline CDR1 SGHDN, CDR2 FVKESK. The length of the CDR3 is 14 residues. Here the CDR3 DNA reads TGTGCCAGCAGCCAAGTAGAGGGGGCATACGAGCAGTACTTC. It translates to CASSQVEGAYEQYF.

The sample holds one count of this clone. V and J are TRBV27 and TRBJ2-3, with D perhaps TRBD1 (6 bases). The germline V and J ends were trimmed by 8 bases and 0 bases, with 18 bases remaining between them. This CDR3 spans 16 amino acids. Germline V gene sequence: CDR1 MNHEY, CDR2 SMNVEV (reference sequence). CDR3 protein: CASGEATGASTDTQYF. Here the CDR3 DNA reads TGTGCCAGCGGTGAAGCGACAGGCGCTAGCACAGATACGCAGTATTTT.

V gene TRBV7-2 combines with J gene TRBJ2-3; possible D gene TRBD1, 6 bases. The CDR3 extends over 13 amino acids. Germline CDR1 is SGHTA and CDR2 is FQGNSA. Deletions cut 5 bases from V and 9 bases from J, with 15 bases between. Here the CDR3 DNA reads TGTGCCAGCAGCCCCAACGAGAGGGGGACGCAGTATTTT. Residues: CASSPNERGTQYF.

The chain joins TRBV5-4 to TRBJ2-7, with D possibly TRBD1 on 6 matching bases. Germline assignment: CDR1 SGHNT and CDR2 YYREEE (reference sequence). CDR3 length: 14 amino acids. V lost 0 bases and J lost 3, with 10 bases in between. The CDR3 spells CASSLGGTIYEQYF. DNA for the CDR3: TGTGCCAGCAGCTTGGGGGGGACAATCTACGAGCAGTACTTC.

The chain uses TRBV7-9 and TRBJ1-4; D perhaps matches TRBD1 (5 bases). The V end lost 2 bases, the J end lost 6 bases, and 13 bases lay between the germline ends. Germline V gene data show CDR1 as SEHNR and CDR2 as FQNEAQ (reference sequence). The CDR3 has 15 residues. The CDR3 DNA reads TGTGCCAGCAGCTTACCGGGACGGAGTCATGAAAAACTGTTTTTT. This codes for CASSLPGRSHEKLFF.

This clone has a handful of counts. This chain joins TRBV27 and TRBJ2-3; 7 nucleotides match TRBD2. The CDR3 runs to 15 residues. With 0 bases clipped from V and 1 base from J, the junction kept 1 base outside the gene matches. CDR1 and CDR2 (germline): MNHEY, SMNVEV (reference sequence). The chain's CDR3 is CASSLSGGGTDTQYF. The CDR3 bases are TGTGCCAGCAGTTTATCGGGGGGGGGCACAGATACGCAGTATTTT.

The CDR3 coding sequence is TGTGCCAGCAGTTTAAATATACGGGGCGATGAGCAGTTCTTC. It encodes CASSLNIRGDEQFF. The rearrangement links TRBV27 to TRBJ2-1; D is possibly TRBD1 or TRBD2 (5 bases each). Germline V gene sequence: CDR1 MNHEY, CDR2 SMNVEV (reference sequence). The CDR3 spans 14 residues. V was trimmed by 2 bases and J by 8 bases, leaving 13 bases between them.

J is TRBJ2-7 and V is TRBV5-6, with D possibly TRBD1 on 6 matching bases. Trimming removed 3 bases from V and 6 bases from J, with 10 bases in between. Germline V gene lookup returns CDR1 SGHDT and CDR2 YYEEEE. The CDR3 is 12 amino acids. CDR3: CASSSNRVEQYF. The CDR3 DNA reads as TGTGCCAGCAGCTCAAACAGGGTCGAGCAGTACTTC.

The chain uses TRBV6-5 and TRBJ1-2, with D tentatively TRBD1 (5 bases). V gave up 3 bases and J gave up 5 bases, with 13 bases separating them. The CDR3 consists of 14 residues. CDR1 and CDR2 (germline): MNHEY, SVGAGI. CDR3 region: CASSYSRGAYGYTF. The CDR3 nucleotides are TGTGCCAGCAGTTATAGCCGTGGGGCTTATGGCTACACCTTC.

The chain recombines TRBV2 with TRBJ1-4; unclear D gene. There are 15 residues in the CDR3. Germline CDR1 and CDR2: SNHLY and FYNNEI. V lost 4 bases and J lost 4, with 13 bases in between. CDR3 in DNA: TGTGCCAGCAGTGTCATTCACGCTGTTAATGAAAAACTGTTTTTT. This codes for CASSVIHAVNEKLFF. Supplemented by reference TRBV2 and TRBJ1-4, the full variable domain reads EPEVTQTPSHQVTQMGQEVILRCVPISNHLYFYWYRQILGQKVEFLVSFYNNEISEKSEIFDDQFSVERPDGSNFTLKIRSTKLEDSAMYFCASSVIHAVNEKLFFGSGTQLSVL.

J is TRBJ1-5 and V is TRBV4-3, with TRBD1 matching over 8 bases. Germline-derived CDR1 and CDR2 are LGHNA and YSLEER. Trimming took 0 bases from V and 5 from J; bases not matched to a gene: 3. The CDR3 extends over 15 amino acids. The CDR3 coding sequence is TGCGCCAGCAGCCAAGATCAGGGGGCGGATCAGCCCCAGCATTTT. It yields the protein CASSQDQGADQPQHF.

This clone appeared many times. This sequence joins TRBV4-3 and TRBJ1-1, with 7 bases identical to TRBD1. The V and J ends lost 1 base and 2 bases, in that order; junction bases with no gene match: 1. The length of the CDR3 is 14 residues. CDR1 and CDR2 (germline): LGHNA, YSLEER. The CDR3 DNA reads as TGCGCCAGCAGCCAAGGGGACAGCAACACTGAAGCTTTCTTT. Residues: CASSQGDSNTEAFF.

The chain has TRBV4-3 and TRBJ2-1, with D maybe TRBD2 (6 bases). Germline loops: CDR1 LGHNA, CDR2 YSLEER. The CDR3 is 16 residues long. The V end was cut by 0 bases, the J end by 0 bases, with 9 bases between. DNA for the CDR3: TGCGCCAGCAGCCAAGATATGGGGGGCTCCTACAATGAGCAGTTCTTC. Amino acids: CASSQDMGGSYNEQFF.

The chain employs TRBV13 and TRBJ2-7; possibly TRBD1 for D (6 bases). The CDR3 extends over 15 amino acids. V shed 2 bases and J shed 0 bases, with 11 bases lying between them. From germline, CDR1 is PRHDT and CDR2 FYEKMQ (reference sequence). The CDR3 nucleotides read TGTGCCAGCAGCTTATCGGGACATAGCTCCTACGAGCAGTACTTC. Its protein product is CASSLSGHSSYEQYF. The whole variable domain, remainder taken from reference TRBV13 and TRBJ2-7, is AAGVIQSPRHLIKEKRETATLKCYPIPRHDTVYWYQQGPGQDPQFLISFYEKMQSDKGSIPDRFSAQQFSDYHSELNMSSLELGDSALYFCASSLSGHSSYEQYFGPGTRLTVT.

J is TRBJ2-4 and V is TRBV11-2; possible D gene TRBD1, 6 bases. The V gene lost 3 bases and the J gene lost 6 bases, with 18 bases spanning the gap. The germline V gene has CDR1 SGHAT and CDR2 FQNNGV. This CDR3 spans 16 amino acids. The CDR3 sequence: CASSFFLGHQINIQYF. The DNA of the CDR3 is TGTGCCAGCAGCTTCTTTCTGGGACACCAAATAAACATTCAGTACTTC.

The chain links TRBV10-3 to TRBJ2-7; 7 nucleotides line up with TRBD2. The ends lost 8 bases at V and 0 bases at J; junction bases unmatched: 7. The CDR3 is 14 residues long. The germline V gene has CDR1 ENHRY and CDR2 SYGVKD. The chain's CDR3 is CAIRSGTSSYEQYF. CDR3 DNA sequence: TGTGCCATCCGAAGCGGGACCAGCTCCTACGAGCAGTACTTC.

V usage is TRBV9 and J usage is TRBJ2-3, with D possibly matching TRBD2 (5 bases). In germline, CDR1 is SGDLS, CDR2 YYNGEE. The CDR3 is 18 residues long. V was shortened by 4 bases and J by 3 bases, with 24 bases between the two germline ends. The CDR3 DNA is TGTGCCAGCAGCCTAATGACGGGGTCCCGAATTGGAACAGATACGCAGTATTTT. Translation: CASSLMTGSRIGTDTQYF.

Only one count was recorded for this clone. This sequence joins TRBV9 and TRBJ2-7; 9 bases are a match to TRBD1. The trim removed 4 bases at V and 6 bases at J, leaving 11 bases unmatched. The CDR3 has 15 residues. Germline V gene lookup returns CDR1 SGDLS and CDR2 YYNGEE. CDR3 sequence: CASSPTGTGFGEQYF. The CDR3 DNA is TGTGCCAGCAGCCCCACCGGGACAGGGTTCGGCGAGCAGTACTTC.

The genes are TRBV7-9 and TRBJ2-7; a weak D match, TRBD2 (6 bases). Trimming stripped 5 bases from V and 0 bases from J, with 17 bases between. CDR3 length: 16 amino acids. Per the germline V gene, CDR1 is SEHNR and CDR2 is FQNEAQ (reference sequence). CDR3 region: CASSAFGGMSSYEQYF. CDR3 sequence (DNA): TGTGCCAGCAGCGCATTCGGGGGTATGAGCTCCTACGAGCAGTACTTC.

The CDR3 DNA sequence: TGCGCCAGCAGCCTAATTCGGGGATTGGGTAACTATGGCTACACCTTC. It yields the protein CASSLIRGLGNYGYTF. The chain combines TRBV4-1 with TRBJ1-2; no clear D. This CDR3 is built from 16 residues. Germline V CDR1 and CDR2: MGHRA, YSYEKL. V lost 4 bases and J lost 1, with 16 bases in between.